This T cell receptor (beta chain) is from a study of blood T cell repertoires in COVID-19. Study details: The cDNA or gDNA used as material had been derived from T cells, B-cell-depleted T cells, or PBMCs.

Source study methods: For nucleated cells, counts were estimated from reference gene primer amplification. Using immunoSEQ multiplex PCR, the repertoire was profiled, and TCRdb retains in-frame clones only, with some absent. Clonal size and the V and J genes are those of that table, whereas D and trimming came from the DNA. There are a few hundred thousand clones in the sample; 80% to 85% occur only once, and around 3.5% lies in the top ten. The study recruited people aged roughly 18 to 89 years across approximately 23 US areas. The CDR3 is made up of 15 amino acids. Per the germline V gene, CDR1 is SGDLS and CDR2 is YYNGEE. V lost 3 bases, J lost 4 bases, and 6 bases stayed unmatched.

This clonotype was sampled from a man between 50 and 59 years old who had recovered from COVID-19. Material: PBMCs or T cells enriched from blood (not recorded which). The rearrangement uses TRBV9 and TRBJ2-5; 10 bases match TRBD1. The CDR3: CASSGDRGRPETQYF. The DNA for the CDR3 is TGTGCCAGCAGCGGAGACAGGGGGCGCCCAGAGACCCAGTACTTC.